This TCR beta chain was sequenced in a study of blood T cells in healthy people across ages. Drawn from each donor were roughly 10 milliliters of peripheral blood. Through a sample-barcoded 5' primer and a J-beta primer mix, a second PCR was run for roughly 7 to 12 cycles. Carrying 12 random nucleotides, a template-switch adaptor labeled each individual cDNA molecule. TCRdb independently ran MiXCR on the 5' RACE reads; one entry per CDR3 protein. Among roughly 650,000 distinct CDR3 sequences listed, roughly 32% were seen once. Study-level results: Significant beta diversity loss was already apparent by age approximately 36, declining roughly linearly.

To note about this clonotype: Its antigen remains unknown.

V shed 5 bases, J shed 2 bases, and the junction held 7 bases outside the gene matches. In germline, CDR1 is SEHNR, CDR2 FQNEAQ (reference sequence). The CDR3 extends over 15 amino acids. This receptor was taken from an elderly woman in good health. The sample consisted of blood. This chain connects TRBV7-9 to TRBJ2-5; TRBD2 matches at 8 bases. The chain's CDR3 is CASSHFGGGQETQYF. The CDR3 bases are TGTGCCAGCAGCCATTTTGGCGGGGGGCAAGAGACCCAGTACTTC.